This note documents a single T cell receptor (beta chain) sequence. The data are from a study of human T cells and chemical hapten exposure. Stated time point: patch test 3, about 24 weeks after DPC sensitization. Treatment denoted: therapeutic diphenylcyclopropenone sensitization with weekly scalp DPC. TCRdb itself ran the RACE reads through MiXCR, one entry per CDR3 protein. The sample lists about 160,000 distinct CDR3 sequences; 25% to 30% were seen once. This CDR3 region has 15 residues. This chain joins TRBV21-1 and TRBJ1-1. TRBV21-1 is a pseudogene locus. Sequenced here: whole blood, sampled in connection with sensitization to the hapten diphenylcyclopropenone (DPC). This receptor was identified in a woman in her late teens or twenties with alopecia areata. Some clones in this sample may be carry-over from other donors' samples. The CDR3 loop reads CASPKKPSCGTEAFF. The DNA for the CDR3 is TGTGCCAGCCCCAAGAAGCCCTCGTGCGGGACTGAAGCTTTCTTT.